This TCR beta chain comes out of a study of CD4 and CD8 cells across lung adenocarcinoma regions. TCRdb analysed the PCR reads with MiXCR anew, one entry per CDR3 protein. The sample lists approximately 3,000 distinct CDR3 sequences, roughly 69% seen once, with approximately 15% in the top ten. Donors had localized lung adenocarcinoma, a non-small cell lung cancer. The TCR was taken from a male donor with lung adenocarcinoma. The CD4 and CD8 labels of this study may be unreliable. The sample was CD4+ T cells from the margin of a lung tumor.

CDR3 region: CASSAATFQETQYF. The DNA of the CDR3 is TGTGCCAGCAGTGCAGCGACTTTCCAAGAGACCCAGTACTTC. The chain joins TRBV6-1 to TRBJ2-5; D unclear. CDR1 is MNHNS, CDR2 SASEGT, per germline. The CDR3 consists of 14 residues. Between the trimmed V and J ends, which lost 4 bases and 1 base, there was a span of 10 bases.